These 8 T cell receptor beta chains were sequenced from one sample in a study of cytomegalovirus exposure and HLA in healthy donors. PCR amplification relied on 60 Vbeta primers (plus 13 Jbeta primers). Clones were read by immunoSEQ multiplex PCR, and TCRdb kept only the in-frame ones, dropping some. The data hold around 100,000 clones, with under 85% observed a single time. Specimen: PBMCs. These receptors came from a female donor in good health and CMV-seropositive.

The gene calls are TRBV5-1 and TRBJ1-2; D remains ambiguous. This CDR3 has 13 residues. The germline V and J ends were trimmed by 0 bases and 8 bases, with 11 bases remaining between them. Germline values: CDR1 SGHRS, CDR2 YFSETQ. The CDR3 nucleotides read TGCGCCAGCAGCTTGGTGGAGGGTAGGGGCTACACCTTC. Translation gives CASSLVEGRGYTF.

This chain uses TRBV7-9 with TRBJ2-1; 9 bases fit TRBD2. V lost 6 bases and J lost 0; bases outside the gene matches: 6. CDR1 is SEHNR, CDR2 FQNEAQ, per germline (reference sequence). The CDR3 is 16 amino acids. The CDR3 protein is CASRRLAASSYNEQFF. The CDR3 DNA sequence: TGTGCCAGCAGACGACTAGCGGCCAGCTCCTACAATGAGCAGTTCTTC.

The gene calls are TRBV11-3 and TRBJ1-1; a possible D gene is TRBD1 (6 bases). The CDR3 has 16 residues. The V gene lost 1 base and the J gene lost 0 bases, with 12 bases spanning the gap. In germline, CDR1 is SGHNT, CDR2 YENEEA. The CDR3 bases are TGTGCCAGCAGCTTAGGTTCGGGACACATGAACACTGAAGCTTTCTTT. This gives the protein CASSLGSGHMNTEAFF.

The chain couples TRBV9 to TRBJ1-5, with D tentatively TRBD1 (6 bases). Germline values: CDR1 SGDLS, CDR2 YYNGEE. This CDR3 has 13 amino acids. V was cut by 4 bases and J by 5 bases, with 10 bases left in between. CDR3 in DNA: TGTGCCAGCAGCCCGGACAGAGATCAGCCCCAGCATTTT. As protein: CASSPDRDQPQHF.

The CDR3 coding sequence is TGTGCCAGCAGTGCTGGTCGACAGGGCAATCAGCCCCAGCATTTT. Amino acid sequence: CASSAGRQGNQPQHF. The chain carries TRBV2 and TRBJ1-5; a weak D match, TRBD1 (6 bases). V was shortened by 4 bases and J by 2 bases, with 12 bases between the two germline ends. The V gene's germline CDR1 is SNHLY and CDR2 FYNNEI. The CDR3 extends over 15 amino acids.

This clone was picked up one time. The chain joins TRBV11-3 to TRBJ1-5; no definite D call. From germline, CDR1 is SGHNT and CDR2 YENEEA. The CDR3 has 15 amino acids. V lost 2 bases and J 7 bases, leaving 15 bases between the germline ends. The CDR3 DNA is TGTGCCAGCAGCTTATGTCAGCGGCCGACCCAGCCCCAGCATTTT. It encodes CASSLCQRPTQPQHF.

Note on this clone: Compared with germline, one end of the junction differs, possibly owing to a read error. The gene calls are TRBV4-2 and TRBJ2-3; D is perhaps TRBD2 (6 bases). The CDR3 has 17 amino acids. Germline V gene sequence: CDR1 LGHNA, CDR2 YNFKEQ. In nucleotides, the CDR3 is TGTGCCAGCAGCCAAGGCAGTAGCGGAGACTACACAAATACGCAGTATTTT. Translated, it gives CASSQGSSGDYTNTQYF.

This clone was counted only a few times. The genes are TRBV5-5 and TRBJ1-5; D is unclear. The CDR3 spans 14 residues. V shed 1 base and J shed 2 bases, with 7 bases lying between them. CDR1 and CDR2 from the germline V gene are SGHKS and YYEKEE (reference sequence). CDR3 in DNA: TGTGCCAGCAGCTTGTTACAAGGCAATCAGCCCCAGCATTTT. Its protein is CASSLLQGNQPQHF. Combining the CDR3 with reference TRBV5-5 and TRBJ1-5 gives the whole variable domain DAGVTQSPTHLIKTRGQQVTLRCSPISGHKSVSWYQQVLGQGPQFIFQYYEKEERGRGNFPDRFSARQFPNYSSELNVNALLLGDSALYLCASSLLQGNQPQHFGDGTRLSIL.